This T cell receptor beta chain was documented in a study of blood T cell repertoires in COVID-19. Whole-study context: Sites across the United States, Italy and Spain contributed samples from acute and convalescent COVID-19.

V shed 0 bases and J 1 base; nucleotides not matched to a gene: 2. CDR1 and CDR2 (germline): SGHTA, FQGNSA. This CDR3 contains 16 residues. Under the authors' procedure: Amplified reference gene primers provided the basis for estimating nucleated cell counts. Sequencing was performed with immunoSEQ multiplex PCR; in TCRdb, only in-frame clones are kept and a portion is missing. Clone size and V and J calls were adopted from that table, with D and trimming inferred from the DNA. The data contain about 380,000 clones, roughly 91% of them seen just once; the ten biggest clones take up approximately 1.2%. Study members were between roughly 18 and 100 years old and lived in about two dozen US regions. Cohort 3 recovered donors had two negative PCRs, clearance, or symptom resolution.

Sequencing used PBMCs or T cells enriched from blood (not recorded which). V usage is TRBV7-2 and J usage is TRBJ1-5; 8 bases fit TRBD1. The clonotype comes from a woman aged 18-29 years who had recovered from COVID-19. The CDR3 is CASSLARTGSNQPQHF. The CDR3 bases are TGTGCCAGCAGCTTAGCCCGGACAGGGAGCAATCAGCCCCAGCATTTT. The variable domain in full, completed from reference TRBV7-2 and TRBJ1-5, reads GAGVSQSPSNKVTEKGKDVELRCDPISGHTALYWYRQSLGQGLEFLIYFQGNSAPDKSGLPSDRFSAERTGGSVSTLTIQRTQQEDSAVYLCASSLARTGSNQPQHFGDGTRLSIL.